The 2 T cell receptor beta chains given below trace back to one sample, sequenced in a study of breast tumors, draining lymph nodes, adjacent tissues. TCRdb called the multiplex PCR reads again in MiXCR, with one record for every CDR3 protein. The table lists 150,000 to 200,000 distinct CDR3 sequences, approximately 33% of them singletons. Axillary draining lymph nodes of breast cancer patients supplied the node samples. What was sequenced was axillary lymph node tissue. These TCRs come from a female donor with breast cancer. Some clones in this sample may be carry-over from other donors' samples.

The rearrangement joins TRBV4-2 to TRBJ1-4; 7 bases fit TRBD1. CDR3 length equals 17 residues. Germline V gene data show CDR1 as LGHNA and CDR2 as YNFKEQ. The J segment lost 4 bases and the V segment lost 3 bases, leaving 11 bases of the junction unmatched. The CDR3: CASSHRNRQGNNEKLFF. The CDR3 nucleotides are TGTGCCAGCAGCCACCGTAATCGACAGGGTAATAATGAAAAACTGTTTTTT.

For this clonotype: This clone may be a read error of a much larger clone one base away. The rearrangement uses TRBV30 and TRBJ2-2, with D unclear. The length of the CDR3 is 12 residues. Germline V gene lookup returns CDR1 GTSNPN and CDR2 SVGIG (reference sequence). The DNA of the CDR3 is TGTGCCTGGCGTGTCCTCTCCGGGGAGCTGTTTTTT. Its protein is CAWRVLSGELFF.